This T cell receptor beta chain derives from a study of blood T cell repertoires in COVID-19. Study overall: COVID-19 samples from acute and convalescent phases originated in the United States, Italy and Spain.

The CDR3 length is 14 residues. Germline V gives CDR1 SQVTM, CDR2 ANQGSEA. With V trimmed by 4 bases and J by 8 bases, 11 bases remained unmatched. In the original processing: By means of reference gene primer amplification, nucleated cell counts were estimated. Clones were read by immunoSEQ multiplex PCR, and TCRdb kept only the in-frame ones, dropping some. From that table come the V and J calls and clone size; the DNA was used to work out D and trimming. The sample has roughly 230,000 clones, around 83% seen once. This clone was detected only once. This receptor was obtained from a man aged 35 to 55 with active or convalescent COVID-19. The V and J genes are TRBV29-1 and TRBJ1-2; 9 bases align to TRBD1. Sequenced material: peripheral blood. For the CDR3, the DNA is TGCAGCGTTGCTCGGACAGGGGAGTACCACGGCTACACCTTC. Its translation: CSVARTGEYHGYTF.